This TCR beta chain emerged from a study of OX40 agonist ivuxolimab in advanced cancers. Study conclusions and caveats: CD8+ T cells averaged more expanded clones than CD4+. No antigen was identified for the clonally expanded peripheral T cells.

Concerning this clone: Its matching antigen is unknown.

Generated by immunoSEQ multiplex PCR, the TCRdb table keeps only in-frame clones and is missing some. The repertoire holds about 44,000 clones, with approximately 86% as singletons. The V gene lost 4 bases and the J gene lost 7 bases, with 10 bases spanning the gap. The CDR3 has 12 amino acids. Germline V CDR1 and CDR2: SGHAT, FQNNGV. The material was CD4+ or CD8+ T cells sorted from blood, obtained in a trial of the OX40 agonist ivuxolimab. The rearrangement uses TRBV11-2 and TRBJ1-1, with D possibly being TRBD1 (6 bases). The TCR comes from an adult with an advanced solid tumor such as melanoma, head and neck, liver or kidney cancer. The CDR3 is CASSSGEIEAFF. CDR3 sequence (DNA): TGTGCCAGCAGCTCAGGGGAAATTGAAGCTTTCTTT.